This T cell receptor (beta chain) was profiled in a study of T-cell memory formation after mild COVID-19. The overall study: Each donor largely had its own TCR clusters. Findings and limits, study-wide: Largely, contracting CD4+ clones fell within CM and EM, and contracting CD8+ clones within EMRA. Among clones contracting day 15 to 85, CD4/CD8 was balanced, whereas later expanders leaned CD4+.

This clonotype has a handful of counts. Its specificity is unknown. Constant-segment primers served in 5'RACE that generated TCR alpha and TCR beta cDNA libraries bearing sample barcodes and UMIs. TCRdb reanalysed the 5' RACE reads using MiXCR and keeps one entry per CDR3 protein. The sample carries around 83,000 distinct CDR3 sequences, around a quarter recorded once. Germline lookup yields CDR1 LNHDA and CDR2 SQIVND (reference sequence). V lost 5 bases and J lost 2, with 11 bases in between. There are 14 residues in the CDR3. The sample taken for sequencing was PBMCs or a T cell subset sorted from them (not recorded which). The sequence derives from a man younger than 35 who had mild COVID-19 (a few samples of this study predate the infection). Cell type and time point are not known. The chain carries TRBV19 and TRBJ2-3, with D hard to call. The CDR3 bases are TGTGCCAGTAGTGCAAACGAAGACACAGATACGCAGTATTTT. This codes for CASSANEDTDTQYF.